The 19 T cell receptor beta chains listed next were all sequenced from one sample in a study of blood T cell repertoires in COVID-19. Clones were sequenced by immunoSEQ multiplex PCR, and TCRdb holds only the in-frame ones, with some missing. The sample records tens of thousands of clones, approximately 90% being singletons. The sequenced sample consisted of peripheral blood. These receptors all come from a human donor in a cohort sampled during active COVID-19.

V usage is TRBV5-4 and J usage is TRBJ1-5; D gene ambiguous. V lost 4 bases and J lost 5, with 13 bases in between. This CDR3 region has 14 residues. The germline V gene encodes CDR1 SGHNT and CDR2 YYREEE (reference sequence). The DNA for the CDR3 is TGTGCCAGCAGCGAAGGGTACGGGGATCAGCCCCAGCATTTT. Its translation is CASSEGYGDQPQHF.

CDR3 in DNA: TGTGCCACCAGCAGACCTTTCCTGGGGGCTAGCGGGTTCACAGATACGCAGTATTTT. Encoded protein: CATSRPFLGASGFTDTQYF. The V call is TRBV15, the J call TRBJ2-3; 8 bases agree with TRBD2. This CDR3 has 19 residues. The germline gives CDR1 LNHNV, CDR2 YYDKDF (reference sequence). V trimming: 2 bases; J trimming: 2 bases; junction bases outside the gene matches: 15.

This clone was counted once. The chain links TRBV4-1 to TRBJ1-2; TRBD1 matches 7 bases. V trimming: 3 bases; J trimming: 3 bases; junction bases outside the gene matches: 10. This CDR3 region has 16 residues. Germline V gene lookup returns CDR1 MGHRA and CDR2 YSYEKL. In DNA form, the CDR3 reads TGCGCCAGCAGCCACTTAGGAAGGGGGCATGACTATGGCTACACCTTC. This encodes CASSHLGRGHDYGYTF.

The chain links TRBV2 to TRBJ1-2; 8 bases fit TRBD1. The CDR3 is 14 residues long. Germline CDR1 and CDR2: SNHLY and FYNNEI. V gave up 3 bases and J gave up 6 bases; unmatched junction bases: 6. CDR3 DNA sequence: TGTGCCAGCAGTGACAGGGGGCGCGAGAATGGCTACACCTTC. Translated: CASSDRGRENGYTF.

CDR3 amino acids: CASSESGLAGYNEQFF. The CDR3 DNA is TGTGCCAGCAGTGAATCAGGACTAGCGGGATACAATGAGCAGTTCTTC. The genes are TRBV6-1 and TRBJ2-1; TRBD2 matches 12 bases. Germline trimming cut 2 bases from V and 4 bases from J; bases unmatched to any gene: 3. This CDR3 has 16 amino acids. Germline assignment: CDR1 MNHNS and CDR2 SASEGT.

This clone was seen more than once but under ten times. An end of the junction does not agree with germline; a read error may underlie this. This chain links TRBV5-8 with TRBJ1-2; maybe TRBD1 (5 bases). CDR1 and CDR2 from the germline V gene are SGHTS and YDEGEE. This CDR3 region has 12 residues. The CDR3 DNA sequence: TGTGCCAGCAGCTTCGTCAGGGCAAACCCTGACTTC. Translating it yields CASSFVRANPDF.

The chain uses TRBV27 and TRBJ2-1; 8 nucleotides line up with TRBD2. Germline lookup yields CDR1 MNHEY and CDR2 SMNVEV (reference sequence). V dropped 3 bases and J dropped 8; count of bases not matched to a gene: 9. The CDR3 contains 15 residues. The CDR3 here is CASSFPSGRSHEQFF. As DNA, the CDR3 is TGTGCCAGCAGTTTCCCCAGCGGGAGATCCCATGAGCAGTTCTTC.

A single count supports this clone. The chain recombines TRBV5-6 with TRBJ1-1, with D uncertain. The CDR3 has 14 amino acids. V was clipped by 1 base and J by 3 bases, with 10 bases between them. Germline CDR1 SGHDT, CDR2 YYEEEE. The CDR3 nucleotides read TGTGCCAGCAGCTTGAGAGGGTCCGACACTGAAGCTTTCTTT. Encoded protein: CASSLRGSDTEAFF.

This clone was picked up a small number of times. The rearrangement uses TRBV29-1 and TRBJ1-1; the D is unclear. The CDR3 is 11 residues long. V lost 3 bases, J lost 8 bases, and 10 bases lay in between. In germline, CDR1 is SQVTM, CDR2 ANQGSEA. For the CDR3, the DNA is TGCAGCGTTGAGCCAGGTTCCGAAGCTTTCTTT. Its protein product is CSVEPGSEAFF.

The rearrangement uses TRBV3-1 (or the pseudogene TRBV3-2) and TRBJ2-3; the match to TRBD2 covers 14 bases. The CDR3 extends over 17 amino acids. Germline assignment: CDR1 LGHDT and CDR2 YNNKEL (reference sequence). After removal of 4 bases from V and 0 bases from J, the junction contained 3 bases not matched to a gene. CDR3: CASSRTSGGHSTDTQYF. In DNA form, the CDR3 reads TGTGCCAGCAGCCGGACTAGCGGGGGGCATAGCACAGATACGCAGTATTTT.

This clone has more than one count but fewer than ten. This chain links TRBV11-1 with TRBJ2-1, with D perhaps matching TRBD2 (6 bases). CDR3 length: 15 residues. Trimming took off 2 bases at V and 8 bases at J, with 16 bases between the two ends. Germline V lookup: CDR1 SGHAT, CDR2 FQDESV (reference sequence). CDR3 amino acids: CASSLNGRGFDEQFF. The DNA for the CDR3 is TGTGCCAGCAGCTTAAACGGGAGAGGGTTCGATGAGCAGTTCTTC.

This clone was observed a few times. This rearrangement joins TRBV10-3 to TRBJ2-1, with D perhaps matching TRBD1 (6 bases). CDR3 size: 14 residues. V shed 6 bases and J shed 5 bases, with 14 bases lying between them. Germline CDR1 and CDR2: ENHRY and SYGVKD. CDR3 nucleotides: TGTGCCATCAGACGCCGGGACACCAACAATGAGCAGTTCTTC. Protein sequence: CAIRRRDTNNEQFF.

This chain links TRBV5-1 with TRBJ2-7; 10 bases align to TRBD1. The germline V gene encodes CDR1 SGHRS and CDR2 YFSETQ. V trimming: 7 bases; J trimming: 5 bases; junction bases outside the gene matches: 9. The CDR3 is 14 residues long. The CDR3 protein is CASGTGTGVHEQYF. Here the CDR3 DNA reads TGCGCCAGCGGAACCGGGACAGGGGTCCACGAGCAGTACTTC.

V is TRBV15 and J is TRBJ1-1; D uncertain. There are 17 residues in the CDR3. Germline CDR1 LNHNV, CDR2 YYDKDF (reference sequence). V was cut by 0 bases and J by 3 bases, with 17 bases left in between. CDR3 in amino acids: CATSRDYASYADTEAFF. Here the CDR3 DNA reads TGTGCCACCAGCAGAGATTACGCCTCTTATGCGGACACTGAAGCTTTCTTT.

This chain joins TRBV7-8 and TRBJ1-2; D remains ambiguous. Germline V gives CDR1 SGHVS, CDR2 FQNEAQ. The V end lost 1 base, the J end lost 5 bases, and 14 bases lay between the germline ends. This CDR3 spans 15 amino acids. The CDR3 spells CASSLETSPLYGYTF. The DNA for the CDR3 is TGTGCCAGCAGCTTAGAGACAAGCCCCCTTTATGGCTACACCTTC. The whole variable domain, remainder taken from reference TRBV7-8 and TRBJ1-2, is GAGVSQSPRYKVAKRGQDVALRCDPISGHVSLFWYQQALGQGPEFLTYFQNEAQLDKSGLPSDRFFAERPEGSVSTLKIQRTQQEDSAVYLCASSLETSPLYGYTFGSGTRLTVV.

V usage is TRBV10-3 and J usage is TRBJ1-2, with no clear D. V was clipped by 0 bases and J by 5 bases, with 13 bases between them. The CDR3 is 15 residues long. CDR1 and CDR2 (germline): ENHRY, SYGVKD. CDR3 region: CAISESSPEEYGYTF. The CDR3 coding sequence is TGTGCCATCAGTGAGTCTTCACCTGAGGAGTATGGCTACACCTTC.

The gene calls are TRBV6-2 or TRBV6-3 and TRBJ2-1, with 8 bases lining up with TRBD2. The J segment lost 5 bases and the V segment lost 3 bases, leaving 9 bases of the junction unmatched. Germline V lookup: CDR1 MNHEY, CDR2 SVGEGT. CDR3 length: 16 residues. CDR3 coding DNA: TGTGCCAGCAGTTATTATCGGGGGGGCGGCCACAATGAGCAGTTCTTC. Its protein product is CASSYYRGGGHNEQFF.

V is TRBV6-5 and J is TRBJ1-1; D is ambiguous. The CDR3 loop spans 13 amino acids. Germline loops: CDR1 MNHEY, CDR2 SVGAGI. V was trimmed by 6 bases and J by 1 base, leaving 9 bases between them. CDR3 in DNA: TGTGCCAGCAGAAAGACAAGGAACACTGAAGCTTTCTTT. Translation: CASRKTRNTEAFF.

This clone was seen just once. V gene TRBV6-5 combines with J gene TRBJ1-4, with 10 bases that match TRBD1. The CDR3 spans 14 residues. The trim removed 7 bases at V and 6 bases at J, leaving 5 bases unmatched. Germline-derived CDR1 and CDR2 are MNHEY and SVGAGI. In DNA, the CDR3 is TGTGCCAGCACCTTGGACAGGGGGGATGAAAAACTGTTTTTT. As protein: CASTLDRGDEKLFF.